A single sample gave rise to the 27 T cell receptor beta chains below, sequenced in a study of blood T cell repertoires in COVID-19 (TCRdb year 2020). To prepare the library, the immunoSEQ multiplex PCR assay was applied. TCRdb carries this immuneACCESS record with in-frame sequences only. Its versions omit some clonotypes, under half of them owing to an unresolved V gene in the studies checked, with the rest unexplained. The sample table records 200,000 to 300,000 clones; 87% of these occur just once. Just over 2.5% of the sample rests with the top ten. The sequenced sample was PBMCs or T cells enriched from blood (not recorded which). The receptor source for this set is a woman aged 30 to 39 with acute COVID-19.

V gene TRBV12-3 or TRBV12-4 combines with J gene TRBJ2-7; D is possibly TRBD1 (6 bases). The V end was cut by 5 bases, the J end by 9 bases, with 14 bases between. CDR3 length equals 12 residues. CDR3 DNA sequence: TGTGCCAGCAGTCCGACAGGCTTCCTGCAGTACTTC. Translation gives CASSPTGFLQYF.

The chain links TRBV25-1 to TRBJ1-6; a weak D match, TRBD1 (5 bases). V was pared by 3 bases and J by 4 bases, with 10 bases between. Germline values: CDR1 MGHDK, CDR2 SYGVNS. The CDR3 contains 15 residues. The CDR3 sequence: CASSDRGEYNSPLHF. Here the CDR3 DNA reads TGTGCCAGCAGTGACCGGGGGGAATATAATTCACCCCTCCACTTT.

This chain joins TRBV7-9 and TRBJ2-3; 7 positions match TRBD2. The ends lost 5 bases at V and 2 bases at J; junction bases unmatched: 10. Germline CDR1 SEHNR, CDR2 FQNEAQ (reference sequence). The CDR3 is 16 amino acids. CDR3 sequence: CASSAPLGGYTDTQYF. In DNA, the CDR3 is TGTGCCAGCAGCGCCCCTTTGGGAGGGTACACAGATACGCAGTATTTT. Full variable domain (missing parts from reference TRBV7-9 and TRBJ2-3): DTGVSQNPRHKITKRGQNVTFRCDPISEHNRLYWYRQTLGQGPEFLTYFQNEAQLEKSRLLSDRFSAERPKGSFSTLEIQRTEQGDSAMYLCASSAPLGGYTDTQYFGPGTRLTVL.

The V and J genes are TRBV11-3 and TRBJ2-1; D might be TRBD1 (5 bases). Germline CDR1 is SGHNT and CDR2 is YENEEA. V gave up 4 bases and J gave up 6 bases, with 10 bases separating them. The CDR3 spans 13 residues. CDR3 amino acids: CASSSWTTNEQFF. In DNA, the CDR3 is TGTGCCAGCAGCTCATGGACAACCAATGAGCAGTTCTTC.

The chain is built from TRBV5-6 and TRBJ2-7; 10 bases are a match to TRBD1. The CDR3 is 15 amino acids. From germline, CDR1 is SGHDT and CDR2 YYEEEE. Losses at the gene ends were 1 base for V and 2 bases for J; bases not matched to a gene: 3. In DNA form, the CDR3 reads TGTGCCAGCAGCTTGTGGGGGACAGGGGCCTACGAGCAGTACTTC. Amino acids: CASSLWGTGAYEQYF.

CDR3 sequence (DNA): TGTGCCAGCAGCTTTTCTCAGACTGGCACAGATACGCAGTATTTT. Encoded protein: CASSFSQTGTDTQYF. The rearrangement links TRBV7-9 to TRBJ2-3; no clear D gene. V lost 3 bases, J lost 1 base, and 11 bases lay in between. Germline lookup yields CDR1 SEHNR and CDR2 FQNEAQ (reference sequence). The CDR3 loop spans 15 amino acids.

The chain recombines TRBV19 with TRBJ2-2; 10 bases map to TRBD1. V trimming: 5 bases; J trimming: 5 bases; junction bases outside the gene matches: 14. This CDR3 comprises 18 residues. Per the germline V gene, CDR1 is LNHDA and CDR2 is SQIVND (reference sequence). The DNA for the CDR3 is TGTGCCAGTAGTTTCGACGGGGGGACAGGGGATTTGACCGGGGAGCTGTTTTTT. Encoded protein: CASSFDGGTGDLTGELFF.

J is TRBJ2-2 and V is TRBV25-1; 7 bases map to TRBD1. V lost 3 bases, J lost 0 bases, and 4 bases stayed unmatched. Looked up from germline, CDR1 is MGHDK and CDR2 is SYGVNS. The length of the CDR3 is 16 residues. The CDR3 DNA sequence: TGTGCCAGCAGTGAGTGGGGACAGACGAACACCGGGGAGCTGTTTTTT. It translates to CASSEWGQTNTGELFF.

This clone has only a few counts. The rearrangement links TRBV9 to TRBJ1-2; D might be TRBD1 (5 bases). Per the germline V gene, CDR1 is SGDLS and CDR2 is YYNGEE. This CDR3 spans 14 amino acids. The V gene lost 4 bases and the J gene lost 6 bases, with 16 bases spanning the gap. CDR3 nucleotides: TGTGCCAGCAGCCCCAGCCCAGGGTCCGATGGCTACACCTTC. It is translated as CASSPSPGSDGYTF.

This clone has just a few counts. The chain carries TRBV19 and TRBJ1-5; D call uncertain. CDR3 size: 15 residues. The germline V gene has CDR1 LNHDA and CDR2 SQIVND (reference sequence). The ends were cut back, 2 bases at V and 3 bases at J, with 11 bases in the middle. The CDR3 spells CASSITSPINQPQHF. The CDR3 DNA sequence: TGTGCCAGTAGTATAACTTCCCCTATCAATCAGCCCCAGCATTTT.

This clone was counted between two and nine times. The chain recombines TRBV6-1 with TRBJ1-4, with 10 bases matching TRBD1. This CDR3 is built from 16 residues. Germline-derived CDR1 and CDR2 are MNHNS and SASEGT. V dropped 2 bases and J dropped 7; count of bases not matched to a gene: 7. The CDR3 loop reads CASSERSGTGAEKLFF. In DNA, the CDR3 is TGTGCCAGCAGTGAACGTTCTGGGACAGGGGCTGAAAAACTGTTTTTT.

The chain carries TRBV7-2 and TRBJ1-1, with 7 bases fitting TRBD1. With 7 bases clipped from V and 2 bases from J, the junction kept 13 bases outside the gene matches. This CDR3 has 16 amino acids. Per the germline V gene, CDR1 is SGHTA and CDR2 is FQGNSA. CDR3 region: CASKPSGTDLNTEAFF. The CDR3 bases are TGTGCCAGCAAACCCTCCGGGACAGACCTTAACACTGAAGCTTTCTTT.

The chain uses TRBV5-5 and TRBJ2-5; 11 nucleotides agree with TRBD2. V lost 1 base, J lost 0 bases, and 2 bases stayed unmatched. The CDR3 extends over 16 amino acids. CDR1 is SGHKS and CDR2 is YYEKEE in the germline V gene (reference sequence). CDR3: CASSLPSGGYQETQYF. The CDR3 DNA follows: TGTGCCAGCAGCTTGCCTAGCGGGGGGTACCAAGAGACCCAGTACTTC.

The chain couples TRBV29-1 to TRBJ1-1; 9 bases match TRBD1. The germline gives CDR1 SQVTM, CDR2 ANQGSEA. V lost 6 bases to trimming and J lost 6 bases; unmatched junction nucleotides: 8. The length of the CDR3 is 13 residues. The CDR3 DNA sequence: TGCAGCGTCTACTACAGGGGGCTGGCTGAAGCTTTCTTT. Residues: CSVYYRGLAEAFF.

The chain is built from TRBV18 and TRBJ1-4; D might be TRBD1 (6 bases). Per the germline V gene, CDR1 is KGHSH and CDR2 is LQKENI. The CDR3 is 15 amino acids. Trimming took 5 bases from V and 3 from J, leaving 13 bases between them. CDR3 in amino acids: CASSLQGSANEKLFF. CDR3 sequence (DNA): TGTGCCAGCTCATTACAGGGTTCGGCTAATGAAAAACTGTTTTTT.

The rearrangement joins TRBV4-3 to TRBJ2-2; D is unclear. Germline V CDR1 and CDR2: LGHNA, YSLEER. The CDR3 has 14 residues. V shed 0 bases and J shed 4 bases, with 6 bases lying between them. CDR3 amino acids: CASSQDFRTGELFF. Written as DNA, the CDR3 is TGCGCCAGCAGCCAAGACTTCCGCACCGGGGAGCTGTTTTTT.

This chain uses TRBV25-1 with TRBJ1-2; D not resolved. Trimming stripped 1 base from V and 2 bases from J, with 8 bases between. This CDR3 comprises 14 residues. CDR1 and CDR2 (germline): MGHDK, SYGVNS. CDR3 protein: CASSESTSNYGYTF. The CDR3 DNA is TGTGCCAGCAGTGAATCCACATCCAACTATGGCTACACCTTC.

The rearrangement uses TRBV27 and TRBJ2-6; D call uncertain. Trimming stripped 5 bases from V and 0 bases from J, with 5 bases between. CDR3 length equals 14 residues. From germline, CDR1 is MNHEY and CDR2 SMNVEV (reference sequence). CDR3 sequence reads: CASSMYSGANVLTF. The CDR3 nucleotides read TGTGCCAGCAGTATGTACTCTGGGGCCAACGTCCTGACTTTC.

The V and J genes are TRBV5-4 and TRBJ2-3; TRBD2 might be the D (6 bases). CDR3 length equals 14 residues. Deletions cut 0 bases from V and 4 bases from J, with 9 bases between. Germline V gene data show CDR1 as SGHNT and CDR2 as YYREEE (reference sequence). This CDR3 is CASSLGLAADTQYF. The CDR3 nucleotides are TGTGCCAGCAGCTTGGGTTTAGCGGCAGATACGCAGTATTTT.

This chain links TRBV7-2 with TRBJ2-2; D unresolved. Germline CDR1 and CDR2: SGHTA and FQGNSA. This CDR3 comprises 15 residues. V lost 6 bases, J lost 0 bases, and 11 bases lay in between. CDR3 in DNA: TGTGCCAGCAGTTTGCGGCGAGCGAACACCGGGGAGCTGTTTTTT. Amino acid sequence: CASSLRRANTGELFF.

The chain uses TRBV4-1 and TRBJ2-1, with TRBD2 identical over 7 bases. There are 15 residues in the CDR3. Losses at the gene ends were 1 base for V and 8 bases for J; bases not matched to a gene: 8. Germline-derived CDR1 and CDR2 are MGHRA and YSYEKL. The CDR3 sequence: CASSQVYGGIDEQFF. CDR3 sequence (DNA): TGCGCCAGCAGCCAAGTGTACGGGGGGATCGATGAGCAGTTCTTC.

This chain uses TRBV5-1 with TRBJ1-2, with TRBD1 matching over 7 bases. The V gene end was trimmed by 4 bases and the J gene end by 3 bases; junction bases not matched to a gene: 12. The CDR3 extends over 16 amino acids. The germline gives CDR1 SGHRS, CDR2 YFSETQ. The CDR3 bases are TGCGCCAGCAGCATCGCTGGACAGGCATTCGACTATGGCTACACCTTC. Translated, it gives CASSIAGQAFDYGYTF.

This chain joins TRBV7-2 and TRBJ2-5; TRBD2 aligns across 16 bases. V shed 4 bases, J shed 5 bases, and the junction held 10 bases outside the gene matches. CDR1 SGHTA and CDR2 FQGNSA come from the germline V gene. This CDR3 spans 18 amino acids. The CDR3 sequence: CASSSGLAGGPGRETQYF. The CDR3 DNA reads TGTGCCAGCAGCTCGGGACTAGCGGGGGGGCCGGGACGCGAGACCCAGTACTTC.

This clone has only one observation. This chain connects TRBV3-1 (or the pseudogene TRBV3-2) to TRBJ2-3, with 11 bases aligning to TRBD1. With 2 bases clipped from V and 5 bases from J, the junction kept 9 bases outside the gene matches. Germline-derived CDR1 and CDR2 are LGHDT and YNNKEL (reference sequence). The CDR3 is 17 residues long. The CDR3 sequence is CASSQRWTGGLGDTQYF. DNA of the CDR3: TGTGCCAGCAGCCAACGATGGACAGGGGGCCTGGGAGATACGCAGTATTTT.

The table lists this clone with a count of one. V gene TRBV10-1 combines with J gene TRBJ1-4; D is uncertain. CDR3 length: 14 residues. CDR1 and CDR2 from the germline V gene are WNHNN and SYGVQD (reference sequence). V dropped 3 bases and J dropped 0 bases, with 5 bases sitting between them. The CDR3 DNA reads TGCGCCAGCAGTGACAGTCCAACTAATGAAAAACTGTTTTTT. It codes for CASSDSPTNEKLFF.

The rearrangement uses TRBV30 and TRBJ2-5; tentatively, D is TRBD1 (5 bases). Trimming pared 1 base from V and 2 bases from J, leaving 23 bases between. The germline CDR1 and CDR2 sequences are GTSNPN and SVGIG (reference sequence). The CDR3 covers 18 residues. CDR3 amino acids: CAWSARITGDENQETQYF. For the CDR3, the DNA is TGTGCCTGGAGTGCCAGAATCACAGGCGACGAAAATCAAGAGACCCAGTACTTC.

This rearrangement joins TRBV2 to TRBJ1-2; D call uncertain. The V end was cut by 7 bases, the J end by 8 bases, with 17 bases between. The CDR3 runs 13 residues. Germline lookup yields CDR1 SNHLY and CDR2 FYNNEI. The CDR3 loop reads CASTRTSLRGYTF. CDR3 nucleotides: TGTGCCAGCACCCGAACTTCGTTGCGAGGCTACACCTTC.